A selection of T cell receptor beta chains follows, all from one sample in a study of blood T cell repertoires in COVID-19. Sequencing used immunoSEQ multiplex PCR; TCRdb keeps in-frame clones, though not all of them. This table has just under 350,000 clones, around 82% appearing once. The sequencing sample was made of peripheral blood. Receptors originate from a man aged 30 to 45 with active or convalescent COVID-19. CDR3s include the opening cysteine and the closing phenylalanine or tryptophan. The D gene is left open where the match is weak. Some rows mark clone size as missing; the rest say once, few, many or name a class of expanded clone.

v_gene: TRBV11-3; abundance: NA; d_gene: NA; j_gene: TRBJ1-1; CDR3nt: TGTGCCAGCACCACAGGGATCACTGAAGCTTTCTTT; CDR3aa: CASTTGITEAFF
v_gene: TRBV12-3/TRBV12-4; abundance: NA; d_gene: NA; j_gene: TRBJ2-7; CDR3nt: TGTGCCAGCAGCCACGGGGGTTACGAGCAGTACTTC; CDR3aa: CASSHGGYEQYF
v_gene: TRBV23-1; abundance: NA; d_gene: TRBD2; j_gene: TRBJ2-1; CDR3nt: TGCGCCAGCAGTCGGGGCGTTTGGGGGGGTAACAATGAGCAGTTCTTC; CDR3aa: CASSRGVWGGNNEQFF
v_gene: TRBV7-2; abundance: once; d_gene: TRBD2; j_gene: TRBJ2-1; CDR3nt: TGTGCCAGCAGCCCCCCGGGACTAGCTATCGATGAGCAGTTCTTC; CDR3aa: CASSPPGLAIDEQFF
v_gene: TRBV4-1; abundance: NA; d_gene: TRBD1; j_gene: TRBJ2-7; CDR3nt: TGCGCCAGCAGCCAAGTTGAAGGGGGCCCCTACGAGCAGTACTTC; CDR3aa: CASSQVEGGPYEQYF
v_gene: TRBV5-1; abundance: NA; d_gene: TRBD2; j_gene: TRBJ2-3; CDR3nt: TGCGCCAGCAGCTCCGGGACTAGCGAAGATACGCAGTATTTT; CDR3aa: CASSSGTSEDTQYF
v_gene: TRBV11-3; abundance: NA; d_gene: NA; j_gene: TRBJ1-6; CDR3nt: TGTGCCAGCAGCTTAGAGTTCGGTAATTCACCCCTCCACTTT; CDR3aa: CASSLEFGNSPLHF
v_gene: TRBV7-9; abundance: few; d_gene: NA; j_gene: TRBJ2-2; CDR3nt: TGTGCCAGCAGCTTATGGGCTCGGGAGCTGTTTTTT; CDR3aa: CASSLWARELFF
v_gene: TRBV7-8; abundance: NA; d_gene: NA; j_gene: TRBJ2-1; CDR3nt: TGTGCCAGCAGCTTAGCCGGTGTACTAGCTCTCCAAAAGGGTGAGCAGTTCTTC; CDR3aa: CASSLAGVLALQKGEQFF
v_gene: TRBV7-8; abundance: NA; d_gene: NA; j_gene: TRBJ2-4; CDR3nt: TGTGCCAGCAGCTTGGGGGGAGCCAAAAACATTCAGTACTTC; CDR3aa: CASSLGGAKNIQYF
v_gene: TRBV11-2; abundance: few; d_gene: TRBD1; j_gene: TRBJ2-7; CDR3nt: TGTGCCAGCAGCTCTTGGGACAGGGTATCGGGCGAGCAGTACTTC; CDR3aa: CASSSWDRVSGEQYF
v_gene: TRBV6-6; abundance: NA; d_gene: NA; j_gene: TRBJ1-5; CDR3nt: TGTGCCAGCAATCCAGGGGTACGGCAGCCCCAGCATTTT; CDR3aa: CASNPGVRQPQHF
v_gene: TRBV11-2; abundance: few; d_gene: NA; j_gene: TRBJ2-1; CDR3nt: TGTGCCAGCAGCTCGGTATTGTACAATGAGCAGTTCTTC; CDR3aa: CASSSVLYNEQFF
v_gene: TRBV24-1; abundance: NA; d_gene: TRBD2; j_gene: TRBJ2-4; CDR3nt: TGTGCCACCAGTGATCCTCTTGGGACTAGCGGGAGCGAAAACATTCAGTACTTC; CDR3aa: CATSDPLGTSGSENIQYF
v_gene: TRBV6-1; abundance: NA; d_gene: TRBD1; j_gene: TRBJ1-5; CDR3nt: TGTGCCAGCAGTGAAGGGACAGGGGGCAATCAGCCCCAGCATTTT; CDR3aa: CASSEGTGGNQPQHF
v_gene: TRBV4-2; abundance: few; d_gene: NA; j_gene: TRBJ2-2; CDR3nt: TGTGCCAGCAGCCAAGAGTCTAGGCAGACCGGGGAGCTGTTTTTT; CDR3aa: CASSQESRQTGELFF
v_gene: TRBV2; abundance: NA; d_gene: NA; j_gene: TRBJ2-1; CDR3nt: TGTGCCAGCAGTCCGTCCCTAAACAATGAGCAGTTCTTC; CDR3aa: CASSPSLNNEQFF
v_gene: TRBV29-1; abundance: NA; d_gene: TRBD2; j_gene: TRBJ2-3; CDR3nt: TGCAGCGTCACAAGGGCGGGGGTTACCGTCACAGATACGCAGTATTTT; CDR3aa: CSVTRAGVTVTDTQYF
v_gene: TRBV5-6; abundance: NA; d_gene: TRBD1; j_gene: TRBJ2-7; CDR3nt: TGTGCCAGCAGCGCCGCGGACAGGAACCACGAGCAGTACTTC; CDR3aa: CASSAADRNHEQYF
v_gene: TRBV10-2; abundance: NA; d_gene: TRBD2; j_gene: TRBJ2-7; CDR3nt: TGCGCCAGCAGGTCTAGCGGGGGCACCTACGAGCAGTACTTC; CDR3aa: CASRSSGGTYEQYF
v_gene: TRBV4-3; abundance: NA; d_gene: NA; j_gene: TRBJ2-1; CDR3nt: TGCGCCAGCAGCCAAGATTTGTCCGTCGCGAATGAGCAGTTCTTC; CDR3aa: CASSQDLSVANEQFF
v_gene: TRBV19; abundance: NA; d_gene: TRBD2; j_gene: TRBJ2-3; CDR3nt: TGTGCCAGTACCGTGCTAGCGGGAGGTTTATATACGCAGTATTTT; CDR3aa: CASTVLAGGLYTQYF
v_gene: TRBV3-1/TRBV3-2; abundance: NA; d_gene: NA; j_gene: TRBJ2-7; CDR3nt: TGTGCCAGCAGCCAATTTCGCGGCGAGCAGTACTTC; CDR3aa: CASSQFRGEQYF
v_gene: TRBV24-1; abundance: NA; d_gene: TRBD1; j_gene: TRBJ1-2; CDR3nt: TGTGCCACCAGTGACCCCGGGACAGGGGGAATCTATGGCTACACCTTC; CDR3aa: CATSDPGTGGIYGYTF
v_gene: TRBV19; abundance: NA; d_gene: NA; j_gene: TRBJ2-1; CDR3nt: TGTGCCAGTAGTATAGATCCAAATTGGCTAGGCTACAATGAGCAGTTCTTC; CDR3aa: CASSIDPNWLGYNEQFF
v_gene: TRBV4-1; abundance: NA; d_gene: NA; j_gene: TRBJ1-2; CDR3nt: TGCGCCAGCAGCCAAGTGGAGGGTTACGACTATGGCTACACCTTC; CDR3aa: CASSQVEGYDYGYTF
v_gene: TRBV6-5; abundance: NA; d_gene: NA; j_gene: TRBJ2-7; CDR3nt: TGTGCCAGCAGTCACTCCTACGAGCAGTACTTC; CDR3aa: CASSHSYEQYF
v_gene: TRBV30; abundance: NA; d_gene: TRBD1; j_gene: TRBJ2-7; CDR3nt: TGTGCCTGGAGACAGGGGTTCGAGCAGTACTTC; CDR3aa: CAWRQGFEQYF
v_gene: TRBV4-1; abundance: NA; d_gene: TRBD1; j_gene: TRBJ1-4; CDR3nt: TGCGCCAGCAGCCAAGGATCCGCAGGGGGCCTCGAAAAACTGTTTTTT; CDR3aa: CASSQGSAGGLEKLFF
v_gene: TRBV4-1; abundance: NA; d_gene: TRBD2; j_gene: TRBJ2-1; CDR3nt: TGCGCCAGCAGCCGCCTAGCGGCCCCAGTTAATGAGCAGTTCTTC; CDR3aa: CASSRLAAPVNEQFF
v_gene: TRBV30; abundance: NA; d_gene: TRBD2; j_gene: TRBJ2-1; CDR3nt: TGTGCCTTGATAGCGGGGGGTGCCTACAATGAGCAGTTCTTC; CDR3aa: CALIAGGAYNEQFF
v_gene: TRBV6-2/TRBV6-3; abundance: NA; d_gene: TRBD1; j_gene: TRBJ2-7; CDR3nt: TGTGCCAGCAGTTACGGGACAGGAGACTACGAGCAGTACTTC; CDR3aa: CASSYGTGDYEQYF
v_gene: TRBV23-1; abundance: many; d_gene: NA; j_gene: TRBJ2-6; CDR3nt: TGCGCCAGCAAGCTTAGAGGGTCTGGGGCCAACGTCCTGACTTTC; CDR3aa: CASKLRGSGANVLTF
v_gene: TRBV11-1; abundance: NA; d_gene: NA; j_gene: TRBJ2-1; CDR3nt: TGTGCCAGCAGGGGGCTAGGGTTGAGGGAGCAGTTCTTC; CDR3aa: CASRGLGLREQFF
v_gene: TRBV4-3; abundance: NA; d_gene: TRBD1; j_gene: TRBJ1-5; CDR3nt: TGCGCCAGCAGCCAAGACAGGGGGCCTCAGCCCCAGCATTTT; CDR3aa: CASSQDRGPQPQHF
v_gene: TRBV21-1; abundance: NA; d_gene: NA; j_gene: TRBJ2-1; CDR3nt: TGTGCCAGCAGCGACCTAGCGGGAGCATGTGAGCAGTTCTTC; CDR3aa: CASSDLAGACEQFF
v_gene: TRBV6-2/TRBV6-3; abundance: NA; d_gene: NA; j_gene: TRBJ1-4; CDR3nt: TGTGCCAGCAGTAACCCGGGGGAACTGTTTTTT; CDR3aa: CASSNPGELFF
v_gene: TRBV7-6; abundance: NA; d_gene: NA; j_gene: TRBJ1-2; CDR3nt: TGTGCCAGCAGCCCACAGGGCTCCGGATCAGTAGGCTACACCTTC; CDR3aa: CASSPQGSGSVGYTF
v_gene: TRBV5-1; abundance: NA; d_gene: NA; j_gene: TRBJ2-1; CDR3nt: TGCGCCAGCAGGAGGGCGGACTCTTACAATGAGCAGTTCTTC; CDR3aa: CASRRADSYNEQFF
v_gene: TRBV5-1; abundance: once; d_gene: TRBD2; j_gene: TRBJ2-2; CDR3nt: TGCGCCAGCAGCACCACTAGCGGGGGTCGGACCGGGGAGCTGTTTTTT; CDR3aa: CASSTTSGGRTGELFF
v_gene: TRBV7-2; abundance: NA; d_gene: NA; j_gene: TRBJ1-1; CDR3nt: TGTGCCAGCAGCTTATCCGGGGGAGGGACTGAAGCTTTCTTT; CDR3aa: CASSLSGGGTEAFF
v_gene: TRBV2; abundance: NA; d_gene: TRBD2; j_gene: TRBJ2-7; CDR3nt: TGTGCCAGCACCGCGAAAGGGGGGACTAGCGGGAGTTCGCCCTACGAGCAGTACTTC; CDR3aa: CASTAKGGTSGSSPYEQYF
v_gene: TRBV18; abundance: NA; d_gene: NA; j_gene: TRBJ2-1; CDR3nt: TGTGCCAGCTCACCGGTTACTACAAGTGAGCAGTTCTTC; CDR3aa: CASSPVTTSEQFF
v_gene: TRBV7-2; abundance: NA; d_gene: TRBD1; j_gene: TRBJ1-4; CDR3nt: TGTGCCAGCAGCTTGCCGGGACAGGTACATGAAAAACTGTTTTTT; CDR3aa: CASSLPGQVHEKLFF
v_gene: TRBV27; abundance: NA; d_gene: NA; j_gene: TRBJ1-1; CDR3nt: TGTGCCAGCAGTTTAAAGGGGTCCATGAACACTGAAGCTTTCTTT; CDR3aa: CASSLKGSMNTEAFF
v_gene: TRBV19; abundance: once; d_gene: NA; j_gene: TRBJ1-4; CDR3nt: TGTGCCAGTAGTCGTGTCGACAGTTATAATGAAAAACTGTTTTTT; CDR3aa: CASSRVDSYNEKLFF
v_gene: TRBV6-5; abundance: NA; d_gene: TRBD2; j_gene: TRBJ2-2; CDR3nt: TGTGCCAGCAAGAGCGGGAGGGCGAACACCGGGGAGCTGTTTTTT; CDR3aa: CASKSGRANTGELFF
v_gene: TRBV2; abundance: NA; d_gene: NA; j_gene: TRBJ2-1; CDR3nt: TGTGCCAGCCCGGTCGGGACTGGATACAATGAGCAGTTCTTC; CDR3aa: CASPVGTGYNEQFF
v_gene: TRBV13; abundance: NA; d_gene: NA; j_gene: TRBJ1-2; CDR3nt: TGTGCCAGCAGCTCGCGCCGCGTTTATGGCTACACCTTC; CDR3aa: CASSSRRVYGYTF
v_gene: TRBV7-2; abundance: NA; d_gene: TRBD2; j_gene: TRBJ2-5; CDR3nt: TGTGCCAGCAGCCCTCGGGAGCGGGGGGCCCTACAAGAGACCCAGTACTTC; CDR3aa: CASSPRERGALQETQYF
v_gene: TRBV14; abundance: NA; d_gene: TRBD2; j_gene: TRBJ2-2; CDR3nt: TGTGCCAGCAGCCCCCAATCGGGACTAGCGGATTACACCGGGGAGCTGTTTTTT; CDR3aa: CASSPQSGLADYTGELFF
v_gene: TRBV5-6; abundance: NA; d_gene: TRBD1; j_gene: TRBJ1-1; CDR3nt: TGTGCCAGCGCCAGGAGGGGGCAGGCTTTCTTT; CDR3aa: CASARRGQAFF
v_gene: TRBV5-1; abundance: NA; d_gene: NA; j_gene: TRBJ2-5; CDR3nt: TGCGCCAGCAGCACACTAAGACAGGGAGGCGAGACCCAGTACTTC; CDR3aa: CASSTLRQGGETQYF
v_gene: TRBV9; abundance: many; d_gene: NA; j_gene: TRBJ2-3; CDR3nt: TGTGCCAGCAGCGCCGACAGGAGCACAGATACGCAGTATTTT; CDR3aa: CASSADRSTDTQYF
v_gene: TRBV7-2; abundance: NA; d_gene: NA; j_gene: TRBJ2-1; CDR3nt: TGTGCCAGCAGCCTAGACTATTCTCCGCAGTTCTTC; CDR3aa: CASSLDYSPQFF